The table lists the clone carrying this T cell receptor beta chain with a few counts. Per the original data handling: Using reference gene primer amplification, nucleated cell counts were estimated. This table comes from immunoSEQ multiplex PCR, and its TCRdb copy is limited to in-frame clones, with some not included. Clone size and V and J calls were adopted from that table, with D and trimming inferred from the DNA. The sample shows 150,000 to 200,000 clones, around 89% of them seen only once. This sample stems from a study of blood T cell repertoires in COVID-19. The V and J ends lost 7 bases and 0 bases, in that order; junction bases with no gene match: 5. Germline V gene sequence: CDR1 SGHNT, CDR2 YYREEE (reference sequence). The CDR3 is 14 amino acids. Clinical history as reported by participants underpinned cohort assignment.

The receptor's source is a woman aged 18-29 years who had recovered from COVID-19. The rearrangement joins TRBV5-4 to TRBJ1-1; TRBD1 aligns across 8 bases. The specimen sequenced was PBMCs or T cells enriched from blood (not recorded which). The DNA of the CDR3 is TGTGCCAGCTCAGGGGGCGGTGTGAACACTGAAGCTTTCTTT. Its protein product is CASSGGGVNTEAFF.